Listed below are T cell receptor beta chains from one sample, sequenced in a study of immune evolution from preneoplasia to lung adenocarcinoma. Profiling relied on immunoSEQ multiplex PCR, and the TCRdb table lists in-frame clones only, not all of them. The data contain about 2,600 clones, approximately 79% of them singletons. Sequenced sample: FFPE invasive lung adenocarcinoma tissue. The receptor source for this set is a person aged 70 to 79 with invasive lung adenocarcinoma. The CDR3 runs from the conserved cysteine through the conserved F or W. Fields, in order: J gene, clone size, D gene, V gene, CDR3 protein, CDR3 DNA. The D gene is left open where the match is weak. Size tells how often a clone was seen (once, few, many) or the class of an expanded clone, and some rows leave it out.

j_call: TRBJ2-5
clone_size: .
d_call: TRBD2
v_call: TRBV5-1
cdr3_aa: CASSLAPLAGERVETQYF
cdr3_nt: TGCGCCAGCAGCTTGGCCCCCCTAGCGGGAGAAAGGGTGGAGACCCAGTACTTC

j_call: TRBJ2-2
clone_size: .
d_call: TRBD1
v_call: TRBV18
cdr3_aa: CASSSRDRASGELFF
cdr3_nt: TGTGCCAGCTCATCCCGGGACAGGGCGTCCGGGGAGCTGTTTTTT

j_call: TRBJ2-1
clone_size: .
d_call: .
v_call: TRBV30
cdr3_aa: CACQESSYNEQFF
cdr3_nt: TGTGCCTGCCAAGAAAGCTCCTACAATGAGCAGTTCTTC

j_call: TRBJ2-7
clone_size: .
d_call: TRBD2
v_call: TRBV5-1
cdr3_aa: CASSPVLAGGPEEQYF
cdr3_nt: TGCGCCAGCAGCCCCGTCCTAGCGGGAGGGCCGGAGGAGCAGTACTTC

j_call: TRBJ2-5
clone_size: .
d_call: .
v_call: TRBV6-6
cdr3_aa: CASSYRAGSWQETQYF
cdr3_nt: TGTGCCAGCAGTTATCGTGCCGGGAGTTGGCAAGAGACCCAGTACTTC

j_call: TRBJ2-7
clone_size: .
d_call: .
v_call: TRBV7-2
cdr3_aa: CASSLTITYEQYF
cdr3_nt: TGTGCCAGCAGCCTTACTATTACCTACGAGCAGTACTTC

j_call: TRBJ1-6
clone_size: .
d_call: TRBD1
v_call: TRBV7-9
cdr3_aa: CASSLSGTGVNSPLHF
cdr3_nt: TGTGCCAGCAGTTTGTCCGGAACAGGGGTTAATTCACCCCTCCACTTT

j_call: TRBJ2-3
clone_size: .
d_call: .
v_call: TRBV7-8
cdr3_aa: CASSPGGSGTDTQYF
cdr3_nt: TGTGCCAGCAGCCCCGGGGGCTCTGGCACAGATACGCAGTATTTT

j_call: TRBJ2-5
clone_size: .
d_call: .
v_call: TRBV9
cdr3_aa: CASSAGETQYF
cdr3_nt: TGTGCCAGCAGCGCCGGGGAGACCCAGTACTTC

j_call: TRBJ2-3
clone_size: .
d_call: TRBD1
v_call: TRBV29-1
cdr3_aa: CSVRTGEGPDTQYF
cdr3_nt: TGCAGCGTTCGGACAGGGGAAGGGCCAGATACGCAGTATTTT

j_call: TRBJ2-1
clone_size: .
d_call: .
v_call: TRBV11-3
cdr3_aa: CASSTDRYNEQFF
cdr3_nt: TGTGCCAGCAGCACCGACAGATACAATGAGCAGTTCTTC

j_call: TRBJ1-1
clone_size: .
d_call: .
v_call: TRBV19
cdr3_aa: CASSIGGTREAFF
cdr3_nt: TGTGCCAGTAGTATAGGGGGGACGAGAGAAGCTTTCTTT

j_call: TRBJ2-7
clone_size: .
d_call: .
v_call: TRBV29-1
cdr3_aa: CSVRTASYEQYF
cdr3_nt: TGCAGCGTAAGGACCGCTTCCTACGAGCAGTACTTC

j_call: TRBJ2-7
clone_size: .
d_call: TRBD1
v_call: TRBV11-3
cdr3_aa: CASSFGDREDEQYF
cdr3_nt: TGTGCCAGCAGCTTCGGGGACAGGGAAGACGAGCAGTACTTC

j_call: TRBJ1-2
clone_size: .
d_call: .
v_call: TRBV10-1
cdr3_aa: CASSDVGQNYGYTF
cdr3_nt: TGCGCCAGCAGTGATGTGGGGCAGAACTATGGCTACACCTTC

j_call: TRBJ2-5
clone_size: .
d_call: TRBD2
v_call: TRBV7-7
cdr3_aa: CASSSGTSGQETQYF
cdr3_nt: TGTGCTAGCAGTTCCGGGACTAGCGGCCAAGAGACCCAGTACTTC

j_call: TRBJ2-5
clone_size: .
d_call: .
v_call: TRBV29-1
cdr3_aa: CSALGGEETQYF
cdr3_nt: TGCAGCGCCCTTGGGGGAGAAGAGACCCAGTACTTC

j_call: TRBJ1-1
clone_size: once
d_call: .
v_call: TRBV2
cdr3_aa: CASILEGLVEAFF
cdr3_nt: TGTGCCAGCATACTCGAGGGGTTAGTTGAAGCTTTCTTT

j_call: TRBJ2-2
clone_size: .
d_call: TRBD2
v_call: TRBV9
cdr3_aa: CASSVGLAGNGELFF
cdr3_nt: TGTGCCAGCAGCGTAGGACTAGCGGGAAACGGGGAGCTGTTTTTT

j_call: TRBJ2-3
clone_size: .
d_call: .
v_call: TRBV5-6
cdr3_aa: CASSLGRADTQYF
cdr3_nt: TGTGCCAGCAGCTTGGGTAGGGCAGATACGCAGTATTTT

j_call: TRBJ2-1
clone_size: .
d_call: .
v_call: TRBV14
cdr3_aa: CASSQIREFDEQFF
cdr3_nt: TGTGCCAGCAGCCAAATCCGGGAGTTCGATGAGCAGTTCTTC

j_call: TRBJ2-5
clone_size: .
d_call: .
v_call: TRBV7-2
cdr3_aa: CASSFWAAPQETQYF
cdr3_nt: TGTGCCAGCAGCTTTTGGGCGGCCCCTCAGGAGACCCAGTACTTC

j_call: TRBJ2-3
clone_size: .
d_call: TRBD1
v_call: TRBV28
cdr3_aa: CASSTWDRSTDTQYF
cdr3_nt: TGTGCCAGCAGTACCTGGGACAGAAGCACAGATACGCAGTATTTT

j_call: TRBJ2-7
clone_size: .
d_call: .
v_call: TRBV7-7
cdr3_aa: CASSFMAGSRYGEQYF
cdr3_nt: TGTGCTAGCAGCTTTATGGCGGGGTCCCGTTATGGCGAGCAGTACTTC

j_call: TRBJ2-7
clone_size: .
d_call: TRBD2
v_call: TRBV2
cdr3_aa: CASRALAGGSGEQYF
cdr3_nt: TGTGCCAGCAGGGCCCTAGCGGGAGGCTCCGGCGAGCAGTACTTC

j_call: TRBJ2-7
clone_size: .
d_call: .
v_call: TRBV18
cdr3_aa: CASSPRRDGSSYEQYF
cdr3_nt: TGTGCCAGCTCACCTCGCCGGGACGGAAGCTCCTACGAGCAGTACTTC

j_call: TRBJ1-1
clone_size: once
d_call: .
v_call: TRBV4-2
cdr3_aa: CASSQEGGTNTEAFF
cdr3_nt: TGTGCCAGCAGCCAAGAAGGAGGGACGAACACTGAAGCTTTCTTT

j_call: TRBJ2-1
clone_size: .
d_call: TRBD2
v_call: TRBV7-3
cdr3_aa: CASSLSSGMQFF
cdr3_nt: TGTGCCAGCAGCTTATCGAGCGGGATGCAGTTCTTC

j_call: TRBJ2-3
clone_size: .
d_call: TRBD2
v_call: TRBV7-9
cdr3_aa: CASSLTGGDTQYF
cdr3_nt: TGTGCCAGCAGCTTAACGGGAGGAGATACGCAGTATTTT

j_call: TRBJ2-3
clone_size: .
d_call: .
v_call: TRBV2
cdr3_aa: CATKNGRSATDTQYF
cdr3_nt: TGTGCCACTAAAAACGGCCGATCTGCCACAGATACGCAGTATTTT

j_call: TRBJ2-3
clone_size: .
d_call: TRBD2
v_call: TRBV5-8
cdr3_aa: CASSPRLAPLDTQYF
cdr3_nt: TGTGCCAGCAGCCCGCGACTAGCGCCACTAGATACGCAGTATTTT

j_call: TRBJ2-1
clone_size: .
d_call: .
v_call: TRBV2
cdr3_aa: CASSGGFSPSDLSYNEQFF
cdr3_nt: TGTGCCAGCAGTGGGGGTTTTAGTCCTAGCGACCTCTCCTACAATGAGCAGTTCTTC

j_call: TRBJ1-3
clone_size: .
d_call: .
v_call: TRBV19
cdr3_aa: CASGYSGNTIYF
cdr3_nt: TGTGCCAGTGGGTACTCTGGAAACACCATATATTTT

j_call: TRBJ2-5
clone_size: few
d_call: .
v_call: TRBV11-3
cdr3_aa: CASSLVGAGETQYF
cdr3_nt: TGTGCCAGCAGCTTAGTGGGGGCAGGGGAGACCCAGTACTTC

j_call: TRBJ2-7
clone_size: .
d_call: .
v_call: TRBV20-1
cdr3_aa: CSAGKQREQYF
cdr3_nt: TGCAGTGCCGGGAAACAGAGAGAGCAGTACTTC

j_call: TRBJ2-1
clone_size: .
d_call: .
v_call: TRBV7-8
cdr3_aa: CASSFNRAVDEQFF
cdr3_nt: TGTGCCAGCAGCTTTAACCGGGCGGTGGATGAGCAGTTCTTC

j_call: TRBJ1-1
clone_size: .
d_call: .
v_call: TRBV25-1
cdr3_aa: CASSDRFYTEAFF
cdr3_nt: TGTGCCAGCAGTGATAGATTTTACACTGAAGCTTTCTTT

j_call: TRBJ2-4
clone_size: .
d_call: .
v_call: TRBV27
cdr3_aa: CASSPSDLAKNIQYF
cdr3_nt: TGTGCCAGCAGCCCCAGTGACCTAGCCAAAAACATTCAGTACTTC

j_call: TRBJ2-1
clone_size: few
d_call: TRBD2
v_call: TRBV7-8
cdr3_aa: CASSPGTSVRNEQFF
cdr3_nt: TGTGCCAGCAGCCCCGGGACTAGCGTCCGCAATGAGCAGTTCTTC

j_call: TRBJ2-7
clone_size: .
d_call: .
v_call: TRBV29-1
cdr3_aa: CSVEDRGPQYF
cdr3_nt: TGCAGCGTTGAAGATCGAGGGCCGCAGTACTTC

j_call: TRBJ1-2
clone_size: .
d_call: TRBD1
v_call: TRBV18
cdr3_aa: CASSPGTGFNYGYTF
cdr3_nt: TGTGCCAGCTCTCCGGGGACAGGGTTTAACTATGGCTACACCTTC

j_call: TRBJ2-5
clone_size: .
d_call: TRBD1
v_call: TRBV7-9
cdr3_aa: CASMDEGARETQYF
cdr3_nt: TGTGCCAGCATGGACGAGGGGGCCCGTGAGACCCAGTACTTC

j_call: TRBJ2-2
clone_size: .
d_call: .
v_call: TRBV7-2
cdr3_aa: CASIKEGSPTTGELFF
cdr3_nt: TGTGCCAGCATCAAAGAGGGATCACCAACCACCGGGGAGCTGTTTTTT

j_call: TRBJ2-1
clone_size: .
d_call: TRBD1
v_call: TRBV9
cdr3_aa: CASNRGQPVAEQFF
cdr3_nt: TGTGCCAGCAACAGGGGACAGCCTGTCGCTGAGCAGTTCTTC

j_call: TRBJ2-4
clone_size: few
d_call: .
v_call: TRBV7-9
cdr3_aa: CASSLQGVSIQYF
cdr3_nt: TGTGCCAGCAGCCTCCAAGGGGTTTCTATTCAGTACTTC

j_call: TRBJ2-5
clone_size: .
d_call: .
v_call: TRBV5-4
cdr3_aa: CASSSAAATIETQYF
cdr3_nt: TGTGCCAGCAGCAGCGCGGCGGCAACAATAGAGACCCAGTACTTC

j_call: TRBJ1-1
clone_size: few
d_call: TRBD1
v_call: TRBV10-3
cdr3_aa: CAISEPRQGYAEAFF
cdr3_nt: TGTGCCATCAGTGAGCCTAGACAGGGGTACGCTGAAGCTTTCTTT

j_call: TRBJ2-1
clone_size: few
d_call: TRBD2
v_call: TRBV7-9
cdr3_aa: CASSLASGYNEQFF
cdr3_nt: TGTGCCAGCAGCTTAGCTAGCGGGTACAATGAGCAGTTCTTC

j_call: TRBJ2-6
clone_size: .
d_call: TRBD2
v_call: TRBV2
cdr3_aa: CASRRGTGANVLTF
cdr3_nt: TGTGCCAGCAGGCGGGGGACTGGGGCCAATGTCCTGACTTTC

j_call: TRBJ2-5
clone_size: .
d_call: .
v_call: TRBV5-6
cdr3_aa: CASSLPGGVKTQYF
cdr3_nt: TGTGCCAGCAGCCTCCCCGGGGGCGTAAAGACCCAGTACTTC

j_call: TRBJ1-3
clone_size: .
d_call: .
v_call: TRBV14
cdr3_aa: CASSQGLRVISGNTIYF
cdr3_nt: TGTGCCAGCAGCCAAGGTCTCAGGGTTATTTCTGGAAACACCATATATTTT

j_call: TRBJ1-4
clone_size: few
d_call: .
v_call: TRBV4-3
cdr3_aa: CASSQPNYPANEKLFF
cdr3_nt: TGCGCCAGCAGCCAACCCAACTACCCGGCTAATGAAAAACTGTTTTTT

j_call: TRBJ2-7
clone_size: .
d_call: .
v_call: TRBV5-1
cdr3_aa: CASSLRQGNEQYF
cdr3_nt: TGCGCCAGCAGCTTGAGGCAGGGGAACGAGCAGTACTTC

j_call: TRBJ2-1
clone_size: .
d_call: TRBD1
v_call: TRBV7-9
cdr3_aa: CASSLRDSPYNEQFF
cdr3_nt: TGTGCCAGCAGTCTACGGGACAGCCCCTACAATGAGCAGTTCTTC